This is a list of T cell receptor beta chains from one sample in a study of cytomegalovirus exposure and HLA in healthy donors. TCRdb's table, derived via immunoSEQ multiplex PCR, lists solely in-frame clones and lacks some. This table has almost 90,000 clones, approximately 81% appearing once. Sequenced sample: PBMCs. The receptors originated from a man in his forties in good health and CMV-seropositive. Each CDR3 is given with its conserved first and last residue. D genes are given only for firm matches. The size of a clone is reported for some rows only, either as once, few or many, or as a class for expanded clones.

CDR3	V	D	size
CASSSPTGRNTEAFF	TRBV5-4	TRBD1	-
CASRPRGRENNEKLFF	TRBV19	TRBD1	few
CASKVAGAVETQYF	TRBV2	TRBD2	few
CASKASGSSYEQYF	TRBV2	TRBD2	-
CASSRGSHDEQFF	TRBV7-9	-	once
CASRKGQTEAFF	TRBV19	-	-
CSVANTEAFF	TRBV20-1	-	few
CASSPGWPDRVNTEAFF	TRBV18	-	-
CASRSGLADSYNEQFF	TRBV5-4	TRBD2	-
CASSSGTELYNSPLHF	TRBV9	TRBD1	-
CASSVVAGGPQYF	TRBV6-4	TRBD2	-
CASSPEGATYNEQFF	TRBV7-9	-	-
CATTDSSTDTQYF	TRBV10-1	-	-
CAWSFYTAGAGYTF	TRBV30	-	-
CASSLSRDRGRGTEAFF	TRBV5-1	TRBD1	-
CASSLDRTSGGSSYNEQFF	TRBV5-1	TRBD2	-
CASSQGLASSYNEQFF	TRBV4-1	TRBD2	-
CASSFTGQSTDTQYF	TRBV11-3	-	-
CASSTGDLGYTF	TRBV5-1	TRBD1	once
CASSLAGMSYEQYF	TRBV5-1	-	-
CASSMMSVGRGNSPLHF	TRBV19	-	once
CASSRSGTSFYEQYF	TRBV5-8	TRBD2	-
CASSESDYKNTEAFF	TRBV6-1	-	-